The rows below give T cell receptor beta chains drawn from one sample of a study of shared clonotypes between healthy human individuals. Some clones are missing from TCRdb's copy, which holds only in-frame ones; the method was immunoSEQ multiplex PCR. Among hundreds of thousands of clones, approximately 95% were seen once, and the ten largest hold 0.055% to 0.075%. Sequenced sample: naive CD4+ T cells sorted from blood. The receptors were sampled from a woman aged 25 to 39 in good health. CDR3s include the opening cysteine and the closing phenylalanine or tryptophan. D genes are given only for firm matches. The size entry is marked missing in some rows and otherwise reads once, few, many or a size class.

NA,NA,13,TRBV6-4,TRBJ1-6,CASSSKAGSPLHF,TGTGCCAGCAGTTCAAAGGCAGGCTCACCCCTCCACTTT
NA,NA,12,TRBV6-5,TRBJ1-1,CASHTLGTEAFF,TGTGCCAGCCATACCTTGGGCACTGAAGCTTTCTTT
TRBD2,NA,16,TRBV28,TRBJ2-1,CASSSPLAGVFNEQFF,TGTGCCAGCAGTTCACCCCTAGCGGGAGTGTTCAATGAGCAGTTCTTC
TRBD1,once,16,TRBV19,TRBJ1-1,CASSLTGALVYTEAFF,TGTGCCAGTAGCCTCACAGGGGCATTGGTGTATACTGAAGCTTTCTTT
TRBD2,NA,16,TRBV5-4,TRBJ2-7,CASSSLSPGLVYEQYF,TGTGCCAGCAGCTCCCTTTCCCCGGGACTAGTCTACGAGCAGTACTTC
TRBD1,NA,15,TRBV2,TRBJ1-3,CASSAQGAAGNTIYF,TGTGCCAGCAGTGCACAGGGGGCGGCTGGAAACACCATATATTTT
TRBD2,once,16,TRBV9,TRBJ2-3,CASSVAGTSGTDTQYF,TGTGCCAGCAGCGTAGCGGGGACTAGCGGCACAGATACGCAGTATTTT
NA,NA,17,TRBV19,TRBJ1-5,CASSGGDRGRSNQPQHF,TGTGCCAGTAGTGGCGGCGACAGAGGTCGAAGCAATCAGCCCCAGCATTTT
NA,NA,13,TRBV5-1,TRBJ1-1,CASSFEVDTEAFF,TGCGCCAGCAGCTTCGAGGTTGACACTGAAGCTTTCTTT
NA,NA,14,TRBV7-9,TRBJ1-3,CASSAPSWGNTIYF,TGTGCCAGCAGCGCTCCGTCCTGGGGGAACACCATATATTTT
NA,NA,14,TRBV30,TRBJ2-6,CASFRHSGANVLTF,TGTGCCTCCTTTCGCCACTCTGGGGCCAACGTCCTGACTTTC
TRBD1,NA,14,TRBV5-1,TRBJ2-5,CASSFEDRGETQYF,TGCGCCAGCAGCTTTGAAGACAGGGGAGAGACCCAGTACTTC
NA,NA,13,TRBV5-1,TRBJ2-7,CAGEPRRVHEQYF,TGCGCCGGAGAGCCCCGTCGGGTCCACGAGCAGTACTTC
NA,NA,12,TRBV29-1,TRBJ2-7,CSARLGYWEQYF,TGCAGCGCCCGTCTCGGTTATTGGGAGCAGTACTTC
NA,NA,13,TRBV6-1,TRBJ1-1,CASSEGQGLGAFF,TGTGCCAGCAGTGAGGGACAAGGTTTGGGAGCTTTCTTT
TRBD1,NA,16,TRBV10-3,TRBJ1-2,CAISGDRQLNNYGYTF,TGTGCCATCAGTGGGGACAGGCAACTCAATAACTATGGCTACACCTTC
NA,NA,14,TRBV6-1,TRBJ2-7,CASSVTGSSYEQYF,TGTGCCAGCAGTGTAACCGGCAGCTCCTACGAGCAGTACTTC
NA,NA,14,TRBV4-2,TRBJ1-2,CASSHKGAYYGYTF,TGTGCCAGCAGCCATAAAGGGGCTTACTATGGCTACACCTTC
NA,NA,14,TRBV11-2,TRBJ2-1,CASSLVPLSAEQFF,TGTGCCAGCAGCTTAGTCCCTCTCAGCGCTGAGCAGTTCTTC
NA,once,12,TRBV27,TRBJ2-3,CASRRSTDTQYF,TGTGCCAGCAGAAGGAGCACAGATACGCAGTATTTT
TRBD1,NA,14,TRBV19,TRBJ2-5,CASSGQGHQETQYF,TGTGCCAGTAGTGGACAGGGGCACCAAGAGACCCAGTACTTC
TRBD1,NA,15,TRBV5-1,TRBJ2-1,CASSLGQGASNEQFF,TGCGCCAGCAGCTTGGGACAGGGAGCTTCGAATGAGCAGTTCTTC
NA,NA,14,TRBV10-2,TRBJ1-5,CASSEAVSNQPQHF,TGCGCCAGCAGTGAGGCCGTTAGCAATCAGCCCCAGCATTTT
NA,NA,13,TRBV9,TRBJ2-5,CASSVVGSETQYF,TGTGCCAGCAGCGTAGTTGGGTCCGAGACCCAGTACTTC
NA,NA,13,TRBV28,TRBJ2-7,CASSLGGLYEQYF,TGTGCCAGCAGTTTAGGCGGGCTGTACGAGCAGTACTTC
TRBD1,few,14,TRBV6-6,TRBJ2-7,CASNPRDSSYEQYF,TGTGCCAGCAACCCCCGGGACAGCTCCTACGAGCAGTACTTC
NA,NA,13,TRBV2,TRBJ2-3,CASSDGVADTQYF,TGTGCCAGCAGTGACGGTGTGGCAGATACGCAGTATTTT
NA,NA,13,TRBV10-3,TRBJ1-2,CAISSAEVYGYTF,TGTGCCATCAGTTCGGCAGAAGTCTATGGCTACACCTTC
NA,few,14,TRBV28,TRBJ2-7,CASSLGGGTYEQYF,TGTGCCAGCAGCCTCGGTGGGGGTACCTACGAGCAGTACTTC
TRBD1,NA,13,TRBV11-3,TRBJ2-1,CASSLEWGQPQFF,TGTGCCAGCAGCTTAGAGTGGGGACAGCCTCAGTTCTTC
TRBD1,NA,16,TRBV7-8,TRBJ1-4,CASSARDRVMDEKLFF,TGTGCCAGCAGCGCCCGGGACAGGGTCATGGACGAAAAACTGTTTTTT
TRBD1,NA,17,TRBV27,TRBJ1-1,CASSFRASGTGNTEAFF,TGTGCCAGCAGCTTTCGAGCCTCCGGGACAGGGAACACTGAAGCTTTCTTT